Shown below are 5 T cell receptor beta chains from a single sample sequenced in a study of identical twins. TCRdb reprocessed the 5' RACE reads via MiXCR and lists one record per CDR3 protein. The data contain about 150,000 distinct CDR3 sequences, around 3.5% of them singletons. What was sequenced was memory T cells sorted from blood. These receptors were taken from a man aged 18 to 30 in good health.

This clonotype was seen a handful of times. The J gene is TRBJ2-6, the V gene TRBV10-3, with D perhaps matching TRBD2 (5 bases). The ends were cut back, 9 bases at V and 0 bases at J, with 12 bases in the middle. The CDR3 length is 15 residues. From germline, CDR1 is ENHRY and CDR2 SYGVKD. The CDR3 region is CAIADTNSGANVLTF. CDR3 bases: TGTGCCATAGCGGATACCAACTCTGGGGCCAACGTCCTGACTTTC.

This clonotype was observed many times. The chain uses TRBV6-2 or TRBV6-3 and TRBJ2-2, with D perhaps matching TRBD1 (6 bases). V was cut by 4 bases and J by 2 bases, with 8 bases left in between. CDR3 length equals 14 residues. The V gene's germline CDR1 is MNHEY and CDR2 SVGEGT. CDR3 amino acids: CASSLQGNTGELFF. The CDR3 DNA sequence: TGTGCCAGCAGTTTACAGGGCAACACCGGGGAGCTGTTTTTT.

This clonotype has a count of ten or more. V and J are TRBV20-1 and TRBJ2-1; D could derive from TRBD1 or TRBD2 (5 bases each). V was pared by 4 bases and J by 6 bases, with 16 bases between. The CDR3 extends over 14 amino acids. Germline V CDR1 and CDR2: DFQATT, SNEGSKA (reference sequence). DNA of the CDR3: TGCAGTGCTAACCGGGACGGAGTGTTCAATGAGCAGTTCTTC. This encodes CSANRDGVFNEQFF.

This clonotype has a count of ten or more. The V call is TRBV5-6, the J call TRBJ2-2, with D possibly matching TRBD2 (7 bases). V was trimmed by 3 bases and J by 9 bases, leaving 15 bases between them. CDR1 and CDR2 from the germline V gene are SGHDT and YYEEEE. This CDR3 is built from 14 residues. The CDR3 DNA sequence: TGTGCCAGCAGCTCTAAGGCGGGGGCCAGGGAGCTGTTTTTT. Translating it yields CASSSKAGARELFF. Supplemented by reference TRBV5-6 and TRBJ2-2, the full variable domain reads DAGVTQSPTHLIKTRGQQVTLRCSPKSGHDTVSWYQQALGQGPQFIFQYYEEEERQRGNFPDRFSGHQFPNYSSELNVNALLLGDSALYLCASSSKAGARELFFGEGSRLTVL.

This clonotype was seen repeatedly, ten times or more. The genes are TRBV5-1 and TRBJ2-3; D gene uncertain. The CDR3 spans 15 residues. Germline V gives CDR1 SGHRS, CDR2 YFSETQ. Trimming stripped 4 bases from V and 0 bases from J, with 12 bases between. The CDR3 protein is CASSRNGPSTDTQYF. CDR3 DNA: TGCGCCAGCAGCCGAAACGGGCCTAGCACAGATACGCAGTATTTT.